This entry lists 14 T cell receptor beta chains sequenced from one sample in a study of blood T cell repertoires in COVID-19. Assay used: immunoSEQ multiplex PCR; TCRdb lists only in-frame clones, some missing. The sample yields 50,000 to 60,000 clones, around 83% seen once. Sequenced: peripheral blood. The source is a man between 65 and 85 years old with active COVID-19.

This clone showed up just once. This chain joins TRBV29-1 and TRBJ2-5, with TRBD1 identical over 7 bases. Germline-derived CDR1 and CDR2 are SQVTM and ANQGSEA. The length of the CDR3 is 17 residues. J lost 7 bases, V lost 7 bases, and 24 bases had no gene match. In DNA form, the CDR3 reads TGCAGCGCTCACAGGGGCCCGCGGCGCAGTGAAGGGGGGACCCAGTACTTC. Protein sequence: CSAHRGPRRSEGGTQYF.

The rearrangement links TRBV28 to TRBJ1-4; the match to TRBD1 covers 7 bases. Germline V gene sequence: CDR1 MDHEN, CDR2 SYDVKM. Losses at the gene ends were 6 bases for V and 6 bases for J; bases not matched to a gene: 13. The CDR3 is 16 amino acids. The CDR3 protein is CASSPDRVVGDEKLFF. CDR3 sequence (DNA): TGTGCCAGCAGCCCCGACAGGGTTGTTGGGGATGAAAAACTGTTTTTT.

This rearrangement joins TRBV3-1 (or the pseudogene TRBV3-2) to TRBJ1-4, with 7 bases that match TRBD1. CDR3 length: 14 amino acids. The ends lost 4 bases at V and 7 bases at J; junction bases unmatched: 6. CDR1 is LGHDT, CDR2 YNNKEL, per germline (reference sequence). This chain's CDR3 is CASSLRGSGEKLFF. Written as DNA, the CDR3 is TGTGCCAGCAGCCTCAGGGGGTCTGGTGAAAAACTGTTTTTT.

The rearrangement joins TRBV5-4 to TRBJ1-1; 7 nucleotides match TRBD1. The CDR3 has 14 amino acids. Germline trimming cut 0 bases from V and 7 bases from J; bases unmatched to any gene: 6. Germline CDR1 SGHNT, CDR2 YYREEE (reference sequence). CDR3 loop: CASSLEDRPFEAFF. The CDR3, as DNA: TGTGCCAGCAGCTTGGAGGACAGGCCCTTTGAAGCTTTCTTT.

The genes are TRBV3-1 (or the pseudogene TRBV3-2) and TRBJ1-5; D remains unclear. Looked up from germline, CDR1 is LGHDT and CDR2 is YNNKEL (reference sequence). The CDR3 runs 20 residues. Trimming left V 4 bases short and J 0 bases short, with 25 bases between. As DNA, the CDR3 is TGTGCCAGCAGCCCACCTCCCCCTCGCGGGCATCTAGATAGCAATCAGCCCCAGCATTTT. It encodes CASSPPPPRGHLDSNQPQHF.

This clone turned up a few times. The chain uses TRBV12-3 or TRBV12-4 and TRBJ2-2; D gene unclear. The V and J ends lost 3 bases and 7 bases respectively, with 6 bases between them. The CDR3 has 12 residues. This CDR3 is CASSFSGGELFF. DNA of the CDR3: TGTGCCAGCAGTTTTAGTGGCGGGGAGCTGTTTTTT.

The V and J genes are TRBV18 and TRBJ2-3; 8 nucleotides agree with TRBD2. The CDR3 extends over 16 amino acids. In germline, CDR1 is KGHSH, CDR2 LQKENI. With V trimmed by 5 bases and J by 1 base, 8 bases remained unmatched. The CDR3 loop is CASSSDRGGGTDTQYF. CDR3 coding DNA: TGTGCCAGCTCATCGGACCGGGGGGGAGGCACAGATACGCAGTATTTT.

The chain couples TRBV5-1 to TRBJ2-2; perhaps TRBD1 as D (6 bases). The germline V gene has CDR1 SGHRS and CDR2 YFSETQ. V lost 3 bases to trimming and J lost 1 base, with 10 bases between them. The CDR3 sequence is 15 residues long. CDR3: CASSSGTMNTGELFF. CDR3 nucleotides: TGCGCCAGCAGCTCCGGGACAATGAACACCGGGGAGCTGTTTTTT.

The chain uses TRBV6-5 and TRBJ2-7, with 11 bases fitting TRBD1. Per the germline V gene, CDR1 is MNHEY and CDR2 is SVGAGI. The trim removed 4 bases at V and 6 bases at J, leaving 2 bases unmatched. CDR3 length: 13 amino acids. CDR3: CASSSGTGGEQYF. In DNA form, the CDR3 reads TGTGCCAGCAGTTCCGGGACAGGGGGCGAGCAGTACTTC.

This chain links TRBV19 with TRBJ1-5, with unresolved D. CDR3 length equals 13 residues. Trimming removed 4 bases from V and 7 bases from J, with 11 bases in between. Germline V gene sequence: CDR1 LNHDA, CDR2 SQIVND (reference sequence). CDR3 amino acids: CASSSRVNQPQHF. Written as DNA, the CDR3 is TGTGCCAGTAGTAGCCGGGTGAACCAGCCCCAGCATTTT.

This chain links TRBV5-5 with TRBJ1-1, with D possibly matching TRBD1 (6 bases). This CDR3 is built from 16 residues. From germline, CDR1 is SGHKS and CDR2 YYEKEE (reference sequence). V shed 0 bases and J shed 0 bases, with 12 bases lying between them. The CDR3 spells CASSLVVGGLNTEAFF. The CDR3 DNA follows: TGTGCCAGCAGCTTGGTTGTAGGGGGTTTGAACACTGAAGCTTTCTTT.

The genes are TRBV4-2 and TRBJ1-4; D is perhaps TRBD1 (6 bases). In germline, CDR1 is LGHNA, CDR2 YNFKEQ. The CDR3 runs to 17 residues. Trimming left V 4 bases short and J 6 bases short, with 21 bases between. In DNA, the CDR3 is TGTGCCAGCAGCCCCGCCACAGGGCAGAAGACGTATGAAAAACTGTTTTTT. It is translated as CASSPATGQKTYEKLFF.

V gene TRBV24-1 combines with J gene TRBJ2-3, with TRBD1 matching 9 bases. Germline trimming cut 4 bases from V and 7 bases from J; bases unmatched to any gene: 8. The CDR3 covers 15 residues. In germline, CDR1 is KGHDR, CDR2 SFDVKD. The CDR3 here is CATSDSGTGMNTQYF. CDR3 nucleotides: TGTGCCACCAGTGACTCCGGGACAGGGATGAATACGCAGTATTTT.

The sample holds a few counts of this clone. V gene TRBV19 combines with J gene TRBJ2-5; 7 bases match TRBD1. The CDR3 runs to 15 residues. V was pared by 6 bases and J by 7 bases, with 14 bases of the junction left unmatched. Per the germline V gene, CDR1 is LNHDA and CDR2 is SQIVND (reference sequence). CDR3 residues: CASSQDRASDGTQYF. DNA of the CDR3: TGTGCCAGTAGCCAAGACAGGGCTTCTGACGGGACCCAGTACTTC.